In this sample, the clone carrying this T cell receptor (beta chain) is medium-sized (0.01 to 0.1%). Its antigen remains unknown. Constant-region reverse primers amplified full-length variable regions, followed by semi-nested Nested Universal Primer A PCR. TCRdb fed the 5' RACE reads into MiXCR, producing one record per CDR3 protein. This sample has about 41,000 distinct CDR3 sequences, with over 25% found just once. Study-wide results and caveats: Tumor Treg TCRs overlapped most with tumor naive CD4+ cells. The TCR gene usage of tumor memory CD4+ T cells clustered together with blood and lymph node memory CD4+ cells and with lymph node naive CD4+ cells. Larger-cohort validation covered only one TCR beta V-J rearrangement.

V lost 4 bases, J lost 0 bases, and 11 bases lay in between. The CDR3 has 15 residues. Germline V CDR1 and CDR2: MNHNS, SASEGT. This chain joins TRBV6-1 and TRBJ2-3; D is unresolved. This receptor was obtained from a female donor with breast cancer. Sequencing was carried out using memory CD4+ T cells sorted from a lymph node. Subset described: memory CD4+ T cells, CD4+CD45RO+CD25-. The CDR3 nucleotides are TGTGCCAGCAGTGGTAACACTATAAGCACAGATACGCAGTATTTT. Amino acid sequence: CASSGNTISTDTQYF.